Listed below are T cell receptor beta chains from one sample, sequenced in a study of cytomegalovirus exposure and HLA in healthy donors. Sequenced by immunoSEQ multiplex PCR; TCRdb stores in-frame clones only, minus some. This table has 50,000 to 70,000 clones, roughly 74% appearing once. The sample taken for sequencing was PBMCs. These TCRs come from a man aged 40-55 years in good health and CMV-seropositive. The conserved cysteine and the conserved F or W are not part of the CDR3 here. Rows give clone size only sometimes, using once, few, many, or a class for an expanded clone.

v_gene: TRBV27
j_gene: TRBJ1-1
abundance: .
CDR3aa: GSEALNTEAF

v_gene: TRBV2
j_gene: TRBJ2-7
abundance: .
CDR3aa: ASEPGGSYEQY

v_gene: TRBV4-1
j_gene: TRBJ1-2
abundance: .
CDR3aa: ASSRDRGEANYGYT

v_gene: TRBV7-9
j_gene: TRBJ1-4
abundance: .
CDR3aa: ASSYQGRGVEKLF

v_gene: TRBV19
j_gene: TRBJ1-5
abundance: once
CDR3aa: ASSIDRGNQPQH

v_gene: TRBV27
j_gene: TRBJ2-3
abundance: few
CDR3aa: ASSLSWRDTQY

v_gene: TRBV7-2
j_gene: TRBJ2-7
abundance: .
CDR3aa: ASSFTSDSSYEQY

v_gene: TRBV29-1
j_gene: TRBJ1-5
abundance: .
CDR3aa: SVAELVHQPQH

v_gene: TRBV7-9
j_gene: TRBJ2-5
abundance: few
CDR3aa: ASSLTGGRETQY

v_gene: TRBV2
j_gene: TRBJ2-2
abundance: .
CDR3aa: ASRTGVGGELF

v_gene: TRBV5-1
j_gene: TRBJ2-7
abundance: .
CDR3aa: ASSPGQLSSYEQY

v_gene: TRBV5-1
j_gene: TRBJ1-5
abundance: .
CDR3aa: ASSSGTENQPQH

v_gene: TRBV2
j_gene: TRBJ1-1
abundance: .
CDR3aa: ASSVRTRNTEAF

v_gene: TRBV5-1
j_gene: TRBJ2-7
abundance: .
CDR3aa: ASSRQGASYEQY

v_gene: TRBV5-1
j_gene: TRBJ2-5
abundance: .
CDR3aa: ASSPPPRAYRETQY

v_gene: TRBV25-1
j_gene: TRBJ1-4
abundance: once
CDR3aa: ASSEGAGVSNEKLF

v_gene: TRBV6-1
j_gene: TRBJ1-3
abundance: .
CDR3aa: ASSTGSSGNTIY